One and the same sample provided the 21 T cell receptor beta chains below, sequenced in a study of blood T cells in healthy people across ages. A second roughly 6 to 11 cycle PCR used barcoded and J-beta primers. Each CDR3 protein gets one entry after TCRdb re-called the 5' RACE reads with MiXCR. Of about 570,000 distinct CDR3 sequences listed, 25% to 30% were seen once; the top ten hold around 18%. The sample comprised blood. The receptors were sampled from a woman between 65 and 79 years old in good health.

The CDR3 loop reads CSAEWRGGREAFF. The CDR3, as DNA: TGCAGTGCCGAGTGGAGAGGGGGCCGTGAAGCTTTCTTT. The chain links TRBV20-1 to TRBJ1-1; 7 bases are a match to TRBD1. Germline V lookup: CDR1 DFQATT, CDR2 SNEGSKA (reference sequence). The CDR3 totals 13 residues. V dropped 6 bases and J dropped 7; count of bases not matched to a gene: 11.

This clonotype has just a few counts. The germline gene is not matched at one end of the junction; a read error may be the cause. The rearrangement uses TRBV3-1 and TRBJ1-1; no definite D call. The CDR3 is 14 amino acids. CDR1 LGHDT and CDR2 YNNKEL come from the germline V gene (reference sequence). The CDR3 bases are TGTGCCAGCAGCCAAGACAGGTTGAATACTGAAGCTTTCTTT. Translating gives CASSQDRLNTEAFF. The full variable domain, its missing parts supplied by reference TRBV3-1 and TRBJ1-1, is DTAVSQTPKYLVTQMGNDKSIKCEQNLGHDTMYWYKQDSKKFLKIMFSYNNKELIINETVPNRFSPKSPDKAHLNLHINSLELGDSAVYFCASSQDRLNTEAFFGQGTRLTVV.

J is TRBJ1-4 and V is TRBV3-1; 7 nucleotides align to TRBD1. The ends lost 4 bases at V and 7 bases at J; junction bases unmatched: 9. CDR3 length: 15 residues. Germline V lookup: CDR1 LGHDT, CDR2 YNNKEL (reference sequence). The CDR3 coding sequence is TGTGCCAGCAGCCGAGTGACAGGGAAGGGTGAAAAACTGTTTTTT. As protein: CASSRVTGKGEKLFF.

The J gene is TRBJ2-3, the V gene TRBV7-2; unclear D gene. V lost 2 bases and J lost 6, with 9 bases in between. The CDR3 is 13 amino acids. The germline gives CDR1 SGHTA, CDR2 FQGNSA. The CDR3 region has the DNA TGTGCCAGCAGCTTAAGTTCTCGGGATACGCAGTATTTT. Its translation is CASSLSSRDTQYF.

This clonotype was observed a few times. The CDR3 nucleotides are TGTGCCAGCAGTTACTCGATTGGCACCACTGAAGCTTTCTTT. Its protein product is CASSYSIGTTEAFF. V usage is TRBV6-2 or TRBV6-3 and J usage is TRBJ1-1; D not resolved. V dropped 0 bases and J dropped 4 bases, with 9 bases sitting between them. The CDR3 is 14 residues long. Per germline, CDR1 MNHEY and CDR2 SVGEGT.

A few counts support this clonotype. V gene TRBV28 combines with J gene TRBJ1-5; TRBD1 is a possible D gene (6 bases). Germline loops: CDR1 MDHEN, CDR2 SYDVKM. The ends were cut back, 1 base at V and 7 bases at J, with 11 bases in the middle. The CDR3 spans 14 residues. CDR3 loop: CASSLSGVEQPQHF. The DNA of the CDR3 is TGTGCCAGCAGTTTATCAGGGGTAGAACAGCCCCAGCATTTT. The full variable domain, with the rest looked up from reference TRBV28 and TRBJ1-5, is DVKVTQSSRYLVKRTGEKVFLECVQDMDHENMFWYRQDPGLGLRLIYFSYDVKMKEKGDIPEGYSVSREKKERFSLILESASTNQTSMYLCASSLSGVEQPQHFGDGTRLSIL.

This clonotype turned up a few times. This chain connects TRBV4-1 to TRBJ1-4; maybe TRBD1 (6 bases). The CDR3 spans 14 residues. V lost 3 bases to trimming and J lost 4 bases, with 9 bases between them. CDR1 and CDR2 (germline): MGHRA, YSYEKL. The CDR3 sequence: CASSQGRGNEKLFF. For the CDR3, the DNA is TGCGCCAGCAGCCAGGGCAGGGGTAATGAAAAACTGTTTTTT.

The rearrangement uses TRBV20-1 and TRBJ2-4; TRBD2 agrees at 7 bases. The CDR3 totals 15 residues. The trim removed 3 bases at V and 3 bases at J, leaving 8 bases unmatched. CDR1 and CDR2 (germline): DFQATT, SNEGSKA (reference sequence). The CDR3 nucleotides read TGCAGTGCTAGTCAGTGGGGGGGAGACAAAAACATTCAGTACTTC. Translation gives CSASQWGGDKNIQYF.

As for this clonotype: One junction end does not reproduce the germline sequence, and a read error may be involved. The chain is built from TRBV29-1 and TRBJ1-4, with D maybe TRBD1 (5 bases). This CDR3 comprises 13 residues. Germline loops: CDR1 SQVTM, CDR2 ANQGSEA. The CDR3 region is CSVQEGQGEKLFF. In DNA form, the CDR3 reads TGCAGCGTTCAAGAGGGGCAGGGTGAAAAACTGTTTTTT.

This chain connects TRBV20-1 to TRBJ1-2; D is perhaps TRBD1 (6 bases). CDR1 and CDR2 (germline): DFQATT, SNEGSKA (reference sequence). CDR3 length: 14 amino acids. The CDR3 coding sequence is TGCAGCGCAACTAGACGGGGGCATAACTATGGCTACACCTTC. The encoded protein is CSATRRGHNYGYTF.

This clonotype showed up just a few times. The J gene is TRBJ2-7, the V gene TRBV6-5, with D possibly matching TRBD1 (5 bases). The CDR3 spans 12 residues. Germline V gene lookup returns CDR1 MNHEY and CDR2 SVGAGI. V was cut by 10 bases and J by 0 bases, with 10 bases left in between. The CDR3 sequence: CATRASSYEQYF. In nucleotides, the CDR3 is TGTGCCACCAGGGCGTCCTCCTACGAGCAGTACTTC.

This clonotype has just one count. The chain couples TRBV18 to TRBJ1-1; tentative D call: TRBD1 (5 bases). Trimming took 6 bases from V and 7 from J, leaving 15 bases between them. Germline CDR1 reads KGHSH; CDR2 reads LQKENI. CDR3 length: 13 residues. The CDR3 DNA is TGTGCCAGCTCTCCTGGGGCCCGGATTGAAGCTTTCTTT. The encoded protein is CASSPGARIEAFF.

This clonotype was recorded at least ten times. V and J are TRBV6-2 or TRBV6-3 and TRBJ1-1, with D unclear. The CDR3 length is 11 residues. Germline lookup yields CDR1 MNHEY and CDR2 SVGEGT. The ends were cut back, 3 bases at V and 3 bases at J, with 2 bases in the middle. CDR3 residues: CASSYYTEAFF. The CDR3 coding sequence is TGTGCCAGCAGTTATTACACTGAAGCTTTCTTT.

This clonotype was observed a handful of times. V is TRBV29-1 and J is TRBJ1-2; TRBD1 might be the D (6 bases). The CDR3 is 13 residues long. Trimming left V 7 bases short and J 5 bases short, with 17 bases between. CDR1 is SQVTM, CDR2 ANQGSEA, per germline. CDR3 DNA: TGCAGCGGTGGAGAAGGGGGGTGGTATGGCTACACCTTC. It specifies CSGGEGGWYGYTF.

Here the CDR3 reads CASSEPPGQDTF. The CDR3 nucleotides are TGTGCCAGCAGTGAACCTCCGGGACAGGACACCTTC. The V gene is TRBV2, the J gene TRBJ1-2; TRBD1 agrees at 8 bases. Germline V gene data show CDR1 as SNHLY and CDR2 as FYNNEI. The J segment lost 12 bases and the V segment lost 2 bases, leaving 5 bases of the junction unmatched. The CDR3 totals 12 residues.

In its sample, this clonotype was seen once. The CDR3 sequence: CAITVSREETQYF. The CDR3 coding sequence is TGTGCCATCACTGTGAGCAGGGAAGAGACCCAGTACTTC. This sequence joins TRBV10-3 and TRBJ2-5; weak D call: TRBD1 (5 bases). V was shortened by 7 bases and J by 3 bases, with 12 bases between the two germline ends. Germline CDR1 reads ENHRY; CDR2 reads SYGVKD. The CDR3 totals 13 residues.

This chain joins TRBV20-1 and TRBJ2-7; 10 positions agree with TRBD2. The CDR3 has 12 amino acids. With 4 bases clipped from V and 5 bases from J, the junction kept 2 bases outside the gene matches. CDR1 is DFQATT and CDR2 is SNEGSKA in the germline V gene (reference sequence). The CDR3 nucleotides are TGCAGTGCTATAGCGGGGGGCGACGAGCAGTACTTC. Amino acids: CSAIAGGDEQYF.

This clonotype was seen a few times. This rearrangement joins TRBV5-1 to TRBJ1-2; 7 bases fit TRBD1. Looked up from germline, CDR1 is SGHRS and CDR2 is YFSETQ. This CDR3 spans 13 amino acids. The J segment lost 8 bases and the V segment lost 4 bases, leaving 8 bases of the junction unmatched. CDR3 nucleotide sequence: TGCGCCAGCAGCCCGACAGGGTTAGACGGCTACACCTTC. The encoded protein is CASSPTGLDGYTF.

The sample holds a few counts of this clonotype. The chain couples TRBV21-1 to TRBJ2-7; the D call TRBD1 from the table was never checked on the DNA. TRBV21-1 is a pseudogene locus. This CDR3 comprises 16 residues. CDR3 amino acids: CASSKVEQGRAYEQYF. DNA of the CDR3: TGTGCCAGCAGCAAAGTCGAGCAGGGGCGAGCCTACGAGCAGTACTTC.

V and J are TRBV7-9 and TRBJ2-1, with TRBD2 identical over 9 bases. V was clipped by 1 base and J by 7 bases; unmatched bases: 8. CDR1 is SEHNR and CDR2 is FQNEAQ in the germline V gene (reference sequence). This CDR3 contains 16 residues. CDR3 in amino acids: CASSLGPAGGGNEQFF. CDR3 nucleotides: TGTGCCAGCAGCTTAGGTCCAGCGGGAGGAGGGAATGAGCAGTTCTTC. The whole variable domain, remainder taken from reference TRBV7-9 and TRBJ2-1, is DTGVSQNPRHKITKRGQNVTFRCDPISEHNRLYWYRQTLGQGPEFLTYFQNEAQLEKSRLLSDRFSAERPKGSFSTLEIQRTEQGDSAMYLCASSLGPAGGGNEQFFGPGTRLTVL.

The J gene is TRBJ2-5, the V gene TRBV24-1; 7 bases align to TRBD1. The length of the CDR3 is 15 residues. From germline, CDR1 is KGHDR and CDR2 SFDVKD. After removal of 4 bases from V and 2 bases from J, the junction contained 6 bases not matched to a gene. This CDR3 is CATSETGPMQETQYF. The CDR3 nucleotides read TGTGCCACCAGTGAGACAGGGCCCATGCAAGAGACCCAGTACTTC.